This TCR beta chain comes out of a study of T cells in Graves' hyperthyroidism and ophthalmopathy. This clonotype has ten or more counts. As yet, its antigen is unknown. TCR beta CDR3 regions were amplified from RNA transcripts. When the TCR CDR3 underwent first-round RT-PCR, the HTBI primer set was used. TCRdb redid the calling of the multiplex PCR reads with MiXCR, one entry per CDR3 protein. The sample records over 250,000 distinct CDR3 sequences, roughly an eighth being singletons. Findings and limits, study-wide: Most clonotypes expanded in thyroid above 0.001 were likewise present in blood.

Trimming took off 8 bases at V and 6 bases at J, with 20 bases between the two ends. The length of the CDR3 is 14 residues. For the diagnoses, clinical symptoms, serum thyroxine and TRAb, thyroid ultrasound and orbital computed tomography were used. The clonotype originates from a woman aged 40 to 50 with Graves' ophthalmopathy. Sequencing was carried out using blood. The genes are TRBV12-3 or TRBV12-4 and TRBJ2-7; tentatively, D is TRBD2 (7 bases). In DNA, the CDR3 is TGTGCCAGCTTTTTAGGGGGGGCTAGGAGCGAGCAGTACTTC. It is translated as CASFLGGARSEQYF.